This T cell receptor (beta chain) comes out of a study of blood T cells in healthy people across ages. Study conclusions and caveats: In the absence of known donor CMV status, changes in expanded clonotypes were possibly confounded. Greater diversity and more naive CD4+ cells were seen in long-lived donors than in aged donors.

As to this clonotype: The antigen is not known.

Then a second PCR, running roughly 7 to 11 cycles, was carried out with a sample-barcoded 5' primer and a J-beta primer mix. Sequencing yielded, for each sample, at least 3 million paired-end reads carrying CDR3. TCRdb fed the 5' RACE reads into MiXCR, producing one record per CDR3 protein. Of under 850,000 distinct CDR3 sequences in the sample, around 36% were seen once. Samples had at least 7 million PBMCs isolated from them. This CDR3 has 16 amino acids. V dropped 6 bases and J dropped 0; count of bases not matched to a gene: 8. CDR1 is SGHDN, CDR2 FVKESK, per germline. The sequencing input was blood. V gene TRBV14 combines with J gene TRBJ1-5; 7 bases map to TRBD1. The origin of this receptor is a man between 18 and 35 years old in good health. CDR3 residues: CASRPTGIYSNQPQHF. In nucleotides, the CDR3 is TGTGCCAGCAGGCCGACAGGGATCTATAGCAATCAGCCCCAGCATTTT.